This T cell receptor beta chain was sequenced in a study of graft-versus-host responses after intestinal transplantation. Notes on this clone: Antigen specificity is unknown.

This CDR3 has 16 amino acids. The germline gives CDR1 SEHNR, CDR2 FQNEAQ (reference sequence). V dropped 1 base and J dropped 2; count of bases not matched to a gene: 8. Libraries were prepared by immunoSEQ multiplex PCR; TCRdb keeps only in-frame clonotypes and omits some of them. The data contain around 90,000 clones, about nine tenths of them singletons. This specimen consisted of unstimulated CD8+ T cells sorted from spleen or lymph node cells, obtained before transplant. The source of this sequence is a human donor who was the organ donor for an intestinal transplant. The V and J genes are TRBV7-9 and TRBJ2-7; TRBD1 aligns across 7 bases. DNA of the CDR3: TGTGCCAGCAGCTTAGAATGGCGGACAGGTACCTACGAGCAGTACTTC. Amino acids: CASSLEWRTGTYEQYF.